The rows below give T cell receptor beta chains drawn from one sample of a study of blood T cells in healthy people across ages. TCRdb redid the calling of the 5' RACE reads with MiXCR, one entry per CDR3 protein. The profile shows 890,000 or so distinct CDR3 sequences, around 62% of them singletons. The sample taken for sequencing was blood. Source of these receptors: a man younger than 40 in good health. Each CDR3 is given with its conserved first and last residue. A D gene is named only where the DNA matches it firmly. Size values are once, few and many counts, or a class for expanded clones, and some rows have none.

j_gene | abundance | v_gene | d_gene | CDR3nt | CDR3aa
TRBJ1-2 | once | TRBV12-3/TRBV12-4 | TRBD1 | TGTGCCAGCAGACCTACAGGGGGCGAGGGCTACACCTTC | CASRPTGGEGYTF
TRBJ2-5 | . | TRBV5-1 | . | TGCGCCAGCACTGAAACCGAGGGGTTGTCTGGAGAGACCCAGTACTTC | CASTETEGLSGETQYF
TRBJ2-3 | . | TRBV7-2 | . | TGTGCCAGCACCCAGGGATTTCGCACAGATACGCAGTATTTT | CASTQGFRTDTQYF
TRBJ1-1 | few | TRBV27 | TRBD1 | TGTGCCAGCAGTTTAGGACAGGGCTATGAAGCTTTCTTT | CASSLGQGYEAFF
TRBJ2-1 | . | TRBV10-2 | TRBD2 | TGCGCCAGCAGTGGGACTAGCGGGGGAATGTTTGAGCAGTTCTTC | CASSGTSGGMFEQFF
TRBJ1-5 | . | TRBV20-1 | TRBD1 | TGCAGTGGCAGCCGGGGGGACAGTCAGCCCCAGCATTTT | CSGSRGDSQPQHF
TRBJ1-4 | few | TRBV27 | . | TGTGCCAGCAGTCCGCGTCGTGCAACTAATGAAAAACTGTTTTTT | CASSPRRATNEKLFF
TRBJ2-7 | few | TRBV20-1 | . | TGCAGTGCTAGACCGTGGGGGCAGTACTACGAGCAGTACTTC | CSARPWGQYYEQYF
TRBJ1-2 | . | TRBV5-1 | . | TGCGCCAGCAGCTTGGACGGGACGCCGTTTGGCTACACTTTC | CASSLDGTPFGYTF
TRBJ1-2 | . | TRBV20-1 | . | TGCAGTGCTAGAGATGTTGAGGGCTACACCTTC | CSARDVEGYTF
TRBJ2-6 | . | TRBV7-2 | TRBD1 | TGTGCCAGCAGCTGGACCCGACAGGGAAGAATATCTGGGGCCAACGTCCTGACTTTC | CASSWTRQGRISGANVLTF
TRBJ2-1 | once | TRBV20-1 | TRBD1 | TGCAGTGCTAGAGATGTCAGGGGGCTATACAATGAGCAGTTCTTC | CSARDVRGLYNEQFF
TRBJ2-3 | . | TRBV7-2 | . | TGTGCCAGCGCCGAGAGCACAGATACGCAGTATTTT | CASAESTDTQYF
TRBJ2-7 | few | TRBV4-3 | . | TGCGCCAGCAGCCAAGAGGACAAGTCCTACGAGCAGTACTTC | CASSQEDKSYEQYF
TRBJ1-2 | . | TRBV7-2 | TRBD1 | TGTGCCAGCAACATTCCGGACAGGGACGATGGCTACACCTTC | CASNIPDRDDGYTF
TRBJ2-4 | . | TRBV28 | TRBD1 | TGTGCCACCGAGAAGGGGGCTGGGAACATTCAGTACTTC | CATEKGAGNIQYF
TRBJ2-5 | . | TRBV7-9 | . | TGTGCCAGCAGCTCGGACCTCATAGACCCAATAGAGACCCAGTACTTC | CASSSDLIDPIETQYF
TRBJ1-5 | . | TRBV7-6 | . | TGTGCCAGCAGCTCCAGGGACGGCAATCAGCCCCAGCATTTT | CASSSRDGNQPQHF
TRBJ2-3 | once | TRBV20-1 | TRBD2 | TGCAGTGCTAGACCTAGCGGGGCAATTTACACAGATACGCAGTATTTT | CSARPSGAIYTDTQYF
TRBJ1-2 | few | TRBV20-1 | . | TGCAGTGCTAGAGGACAGACAAGTAACTATGGCTACACCTTC | CSARGQTSNYGYTF
TRBJ2-5 | . | TRBV7-2 | . | TGTGCCAGCAGCTTCATTCCGGGGAACGAGCGGTACTTC | CASSFIPGNERYF
TRBJ2-1 | . | TRBV6-2/TRBV6-3 | . | TGTGCCAGCAGTATAGGGGGGTCCTACAATGAGCAGTTCTTC | CASSIGGSYNEQFF
TRBJ2-2 | . | TRBV29-1 | . | TGCAGCGTTGGGACACGGGGCAGTTACACCGGGGAGCTGTTTTTT | CSVGTRGSYTGELFF
TRBJ1-2 | . | TRBV11-2 | . | TGTGCCAGCAGCTCAGACGGCTATGGCTACACCTTC | CASSSDGYGYTF
TRBJ2-7 | few | TRBV14 | . | TGTGCCAGCAGCCAAGTGTGGCAGAGCGAGCAGTACTTC | CASSQVWQSEQYF
TRBJ2-7 | . | TRBV29-1 | . | TGCAGCGTTCGGAAGGTTAGCGCCTACGAGCAGTACTTC | CSVRKVSAYEQYF
TRBJ2-7 | . | TRBV5-4 | TRBD2 | TGTGCCAGCAGCTTGGCGTGGAGCGGGGACTACGAGCAGTACTTC | CASSLAWSGDYEQYF
TRBJ1-5 | . | TRBV7-2 | TRBD1 | TGTGCCAGCAGCTTCGGGACAGGGGGCCCCCAGCATTTT | CASSFGTGGPQHF
TRBJ2-5 | few | TRBV7-2 | TRBD2 | TGTGCCAGCAGCTTAGCGCATTTGCGGGGGAAAGAGACCCAGTACTTC | CASSLAHLRGKETQYF
TRBJ2-1 | once | TRBV6-6 | TRBD2 | TGTGCCAGCAGTTACGCCGGGGGGACTCCTAATGAGCAGTTCTTC | CASSYAGGTPNEQFF
TRBJ1-2 | . | TRBV10-3 | . | TGTGCCATCAGTGAGTCGACGGGAGGGGTGTACTGTGGCTACACCTTC | CAISESTGGVYCGYTF
TRBJ1-4 | . | TRBV18 | . | TGTGCCAGCTCGCTTACCGGGACGGCAGAAAAACTGTTTTTT | CASSLTGTAEKLFF
TRBJ2-1 | . | TRBV2 | . | TGTGCCAGCAGTGAACTCCCTTTGCGGACCCTCTACAATGAGCAGTTCTTC | CASSELPLRTLYNEQFF
TRBJ2-1 | few | TRBV12-3/TRBV12-4 | . | TGTGCCAGCAGTACCCTTGATGAGCAGTTCTTC | CASSTLDEQFF
TRBJ1-1 | once | TRBV15 | . | TGTGCCTCCAGCCTAAACGCCCAGGGAGTGGGTGAAGCTTTCTTT | CASSLNAQGVGEAFF
TRBJ1-6 | . | TRBV5-1 | . | TGCGCCAGCAGCGATCAGAGGAGCTCCTATAATTCACCCCTCCACTTT | CASSDQRSSYNSPLHF
TRBJ2-3 | . | TRBV20-1 | TRBD2 | TGCAGTGCTGACGCAAGGATCCAACTAGCGGGGGTGATAGATACGCAGTATTTT | CSADARIQLAGVIDTQYF
TRBJ2-5 | few | TRBV6-6 | TRBD2 | TGTGCCAGCAGTTACTCCGTCCTAGCGGGAGCAGAGACCCAGTACTTC | CASSYSVLAGAETQYF
TRBJ1-2 | few | TRBV29-1 | . | TGCAGCGTTGAAGGACAGGAGATTAACTATGGCTACACCTTC | CSVEGQEINYGYTF
TRBJ2-5 | . | TRBV27 | . | TGTGCCAGCAGTTTCGCAGGGAAAGAGACCCAGTACTTC | CASSFAGKETQYF
TRBJ2-5 | . | TRBV9 | TRBD1 | TGTGCCAGCAGCGTAGACAGGGGCTCATTGGGGACCCAGTACTTC | CASSVDRGSLGTQYF
TRBJ2-5 | . | TRBV7-2 | . | TGTGCCAGCAGCCGTGGGGGGGCCGAAGAGACCCAGTACTTC | CASSRGGAEETQYF
TRBJ1-2 | . | TRBV29-1 | TRBD1 | TGCAGCGACTTTGACAGGGACGGCTACACCTTC | CSDFDRDGYTF
TRBJ2-5 | . | TRBV2 | . | TGTGCCAGCAGTGGTGATAGTGGGGCCCAGTACTTC | CASSGDSGAQYF
TRBJ2-2 | few | TRBV5-1 | TRBD2 | TGCGCCAGCAGCTCCGGACTAGCGGCGAACACCGGGGAGCTGTTTTTT | CASSSGLAANTGELFF
TRBJ2-7 | . | TRBV28 | . | TGTGCCAGCAGTCCCGTGGACGGATACGAGCAGTACTTC | CASSPVDGYEQYF
TRBJ2-1 | . | TRBV12-3/TRBV12-4 | . | TGTGCCAGCAGAGCCCGAGATGACAGCCCCGGGACCCAGTTCTTC | CASRARDDSPGTQFF
TRBJ2-1 | . | TRBV4-3 | TRBD1 | TGCGCCAGCAGCCAAGGTATAGCAGGGGGCATCGATGAGCAGTTCTTC | CASSQGIAGGIDEQFF
TRBJ2-5 | . | TRBV6-7 | . | TGTGCCAGCAGTTACCTGGGTTATTACATCCACCAAGAGACCCAGTACTTC | CASSYLGYYIHQETQYF
TRBJ1-2 | . | TRBV9 | . | TGTGCCAGCAGCGAGACTACGGTTGGCTACACCTTC | CASSETTVGYTF
TRBJ2-3 | . | TRBV25-1 | . | TGTGCCAGCAGTGACCTCCGGACTAGCACAGATACGCAGTATTTT | CASSDLRTSTDTQYF
TRBJ2-5 | . | TRBV3-1 | . | TGTGCCAGCAGCCAAGATGTAGCAGGGCGAGAGACCCAGTACTTC | CASSQDVAGRETQYF
TRBJ2-1 | . | TRBV14 | TRBD2 | TGTGCCAGCAGCCAAGATCCCCCTAGCGGGGCGGGGAAGAAAGAGCAGTTCTTC | CASSQDPPSGAGKKEQFF
TRBJ2-4 | . | TRBV2 | TRBD2 | TGTGCCAGCAGTGAAATCGCGGGAGGGGGGGACATTCAGTACTTC | CASSEIAGGGDIQYF
TRBJ2-7 | many | TRBV13 | TRBD2 | TGTGCCAGCAGTCTCAGCGGGGGCGAGCAGTACTTC | CASSLSGGEQYF
TRBJ2-7 | . | TRBV6-2/TRBV6-3 | . | TGTGCCAGCAGCCCCAGACAGCTCCTGGGGGAGCAGTACTTC | CASSPRQLLGEQYF
TRBJ2-1 | . | TRBV12-3/TRBV12-4 | . | TGTGCCAGCAGGTTTACAGGCGGCTCCTACAATGAGCAGTTCTTC | CASRFTGGSYNEQFF
TRBJ2-2 | . | TRBV9 | . | TGTGCCAGCAGCTCCCGAGATGCCAGTCGGGAGCTGTTTTTT | CASSSRDASRELFF